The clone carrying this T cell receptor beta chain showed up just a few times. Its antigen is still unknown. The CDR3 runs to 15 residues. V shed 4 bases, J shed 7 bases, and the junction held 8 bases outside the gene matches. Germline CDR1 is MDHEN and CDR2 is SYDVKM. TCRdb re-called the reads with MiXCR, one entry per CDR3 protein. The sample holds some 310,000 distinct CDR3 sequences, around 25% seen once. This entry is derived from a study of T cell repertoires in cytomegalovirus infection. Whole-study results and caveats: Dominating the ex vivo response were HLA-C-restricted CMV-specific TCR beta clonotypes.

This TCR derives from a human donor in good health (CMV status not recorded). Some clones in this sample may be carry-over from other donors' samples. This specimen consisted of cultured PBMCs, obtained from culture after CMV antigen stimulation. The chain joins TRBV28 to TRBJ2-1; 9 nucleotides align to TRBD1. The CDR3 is CASSSAGTGLNEQFF. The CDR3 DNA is TGTGCCAGCAGTTCAGCCGGGACAGGGTTAAATGAGCAGTTCTTC.